A single T cell receptor (beta chain) is shown here with its context. The antigen is undetermined. The source of the sample is a study of brain T cells in children with intractable seizures. Germline V lookup: CDR1 SQVTM, CDR2 ANQGSEA. The CDR3 extends over 14 amino acids. J was trimmed by 3 bases and V by 8 bases; bases with no gene match: 12. General study findings and limits: HCMV serostatus was not known, and viral specificity came from CDR3 similarity only.

Profiling relied on immunoSEQ multiplex PCR, and the TCRdb table lists in-frame clones only, not all of them. The table records tens of thousands of clones, more than 85% of them present only once. The source of this sequence is a boy less than two years old with tuberous sclerosis and intractable seizures. V gene TRBV29-1 combines with J gene TRBJ2-7; TRBD2 matches 8 bases. The sample was peripheral blood, taken at surgery. This CDR3 reads CSIRLASRGYEQYF. In DNA, the CDR3 is TGCAGCATACGACTAGCGAGTAGGGGCTACGAGCAGTACTTC.